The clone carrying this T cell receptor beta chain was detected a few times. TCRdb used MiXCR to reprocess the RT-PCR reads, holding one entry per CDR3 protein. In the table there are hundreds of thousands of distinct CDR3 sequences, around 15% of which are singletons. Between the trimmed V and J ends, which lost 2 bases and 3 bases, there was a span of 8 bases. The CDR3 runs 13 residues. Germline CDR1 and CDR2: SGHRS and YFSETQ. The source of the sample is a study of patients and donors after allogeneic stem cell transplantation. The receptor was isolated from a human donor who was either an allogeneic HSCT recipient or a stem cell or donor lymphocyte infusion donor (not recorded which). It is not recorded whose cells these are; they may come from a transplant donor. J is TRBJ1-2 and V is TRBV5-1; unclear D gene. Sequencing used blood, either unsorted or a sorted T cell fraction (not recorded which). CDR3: CASSFDKDYGYTF. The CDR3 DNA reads TGCGCCAGCAGCTTTGACAAGGACTATGGCTACACCTTC.